A selection of T cell receptor beta chains follows, all from one sample in a study of identical twins. One entry per CDR3 protein, called by TCRdb with MiXCR from the 5' RACE reads. Among some 600,000 distinct CDR3 sequences listed, 7.1% were seen once. The sample was also linked to a second study, of yellow fever vaccine responses in identical twins.

The sample taken for sequencing was PBMCs. The receptor set was obtained from a woman aged 18 to 35 in good health. CDR3s include the opening cysteine and the closing phenylalanine or tryptophan. Fields, in order: clone size, D gene, J gene, V gene, CDR3 protein, CDR3 DNA. The D gene is left open where the match is weak. Clone size appears in some rows only: once, few, many, or a class for an expanded clone.

abundance: -; d_gene: -; j_gene: TRBJ2-6; v_gene: TRBV11-2; CDR3aa: CASSLVGVWGPGANVLTF; CDR3nt: TGTGCCAGCAGCTTAGTAGGCGTGTGGGGCCCCGGGGCCAACGTCCTGACTTTC
abundance: few; d_gene: -; j_gene: TRBJ2-3; v_gene: TRBV10-3; CDR3aa: CAVRGGTDTQYF; CDR3nt: TGTGCCGTGCGTGGGGGCACAGATACGCAGTATTTT
abundance: -; d_gene: -; j_gene: TRBJ1-5; v_gene: TRBV5-5; CDR3aa: CASSLAVGAGGRQPQHF; CDR3nt: TGTGCCAGCAGCTTGGCAGTGGGGGCGGGGGGCCGTCAGCCCCAGCATTTT
abundance: many; d_gene: -; j_gene: TRBJ2-3; v_gene: TRBV6-1; CDR3aa: CASCEGTNTDTQYF; CDR3nt: TGTGCCAGCTGTGAGGGGACAAACACAGATACGCAGTATTTT
abundance: few; d_gene: -; j_gene: TRBJ2-5; v_gene: TRBV5-1; CDR3aa: CASSLDTLPPTQYF; CDR3nt: TGCGCCAGCAGCTTGGACACCCTACCCCCGACCCAGTACTTC
abundance: -; d_gene: TRBD2; j_gene: TRBJ2-7; v_gene: TRBV6-1; CDR3aa: CASRSSGKAYEQYF; CDR3nt: TGTGCCAGCAGATCGAGCGGGAAGGCCTACGAGCAGTACTTC
abundance: many; d_gene: -; j_gene: TRBJ1-2; v_gene: TRBV12-3/TRBV12-4; CDR3aa: CASSPPIGSLYGYTF; CDR3nt: TGTGCCAGCAGCCCTCCTATAGGGTCCCTCTATGGCTACACCTTC
abundance: many; d_gene: -; j_gene: TRBJ2-1; v_gene: TRBV28; CDR3aa: CASSLVRVSYNEQFF; CDR3nt: TGTGCCAGCAGTTTAGTGCGGGTGTCCTACAATGAGCAGTTCTTC
abundance: many; d_gene: -; j_gene: TRBJ2-7; v_gene: TRBV29-1; CDR3aa: CSVRLVDDYEQYF; CDR3nt: TGCAGCGTTCGACTAGTTGATGACTACGAGCAGTACTTC
abundance: few; d_gene: TRBD2; j_gene: TRBJ2-7; v_gene: TRBV19; CDR3aa: CASSLNPAGVSEQYF; CDR3nt: TGTGCCAGTAGTCTCAACCCAGCGGGAGTGTCTGAGCAGTACTTC
abundance: -; d_gene: -; j_gene: TRBJ1-1; v_gene: TRBV20-1; CDR3aa: CSASDRIWGTEAFF; CDR3nt: TGCAGTGCTAGTGACAGGATCTGGGGCACTGAAGCTTTCTTT
abundance: -; d_gene: TRBD1; j_gene: TRBJ2-3; v_gene: TRBV3-1; CDR3aa: CASSQATGLTDTQYF; CDR3nt: TGTGCCAGCAGCCAAGCGACAGGGCTGACAGATACGCAGTATTTT
abundance: many; d_gene: TRBD2; j_gene: TRBJ2-1; v_gene: TRBV15; CDR3aa: CATSRDRPWSGGIYNEQFF; CDR3nt: TGTGCCACCAGCAGAGATCGCCCCTGGTCGGGGGGGATTTACAATGAGCAGTTCTTC
abundance: -; d_gene: TRBD1; j_gene: TRBJ2-1; v_gene: TRBV7-2; CDR3aa: CASSISGQGYNEQFF; CDR3nt: TGTGCCAGCAGCATATCGGGACAGGGGTACAATGAGCAGTTCTTC
abundance: many; d_gene: TRBD2; j_gene: TRBJ2-1; v_gene: TRBV24-1; CDR3aa: CATSEAGTSGRVQDEQFF; CDR3nt: TGTGCCACCAGTGAGGCCGGGACTAGCGGGAGGGTCCAAGATGAGCAGTTCTTC
abundance: -; d_gene: TRBD2; j_gene: TRBJ2-1; v_gene: TRBV20-1; CDR3aa: CSVNKAGVNYNEQFF; CDR3nt: TGCAGTGTAAATAAAGCGGGAGTAAACTACAATGAGCAGTTCTTC
abundance: -; d_gene: TRBD2; j_gene: TRBJ2-7; v_gene: TRBV29-1; CDR3aa: CSVEDPSSGSYEQYF; CDR3nt: TGCAGCGTTGAAGACCCGTCTAGCGGGAGCTACGAGCAGTACTTC
abundance: few; d_gene: -; j_gene: TRBJ2-7; v_gene: TRBV7-6; CDR3aa: CASSFGQPGSYEQYF; CDR3nt: TGTGCCAGCAGCTTCGGACAGCCGGGAAGCTACGAGCAGTACTTC
abundance: many; d_gene: TRBD2; j_gene: TRBJ2-3; v_gene: TRBV4-1; CDR3aa: CASSQDSGGASDTQYF; CDR3nt: TGCGCCAGCAGCCAAGATAGCGGGGGGGCATCAGATACGCAGTATTTT
abundance: many; d_gene: TRBD1; j_gene: TRBJ2-7; v_gene: TRBV10-3; CDR3aa: CAISRTGYEQYF; CDR3nt: TGTGCCATCAGCAGGACAGGCTACGAGCAGTACTTC
abundance: -; d_gene: TRBD1; j_gene: TRBJ2-2; v_gene: TRBV4-2; CDR3aa: CASSQEQGQGVNTGELFF; CDR3nt: TGTGCCAGCAGCCAAGAACAGGGCCAGGGGGTTAACACCGGGGAGCTGTTTTTT